The source of this TCR beta chain is a study of T-cell memory formation after mild COVID-19. At the level of the study: Clusters of TCRs were largely donor specific. The study, taken as a whole, reports: Those CD4+ clones that contracted were mainly in CM and EM (CD8+ ones in EMRA). Clones that shrank (day 15 to 85) were balanced CD4/CD8, whereas later expanders leaned CD4+. What remained unconfirmed was the SARS-CoV-2 specificity of second-wave clones peaking on day 37.

MiXCR, applied by TCRdb to the 5' RACE reads, yields one record per CDR3 protein. Of tens of thousands of distinct CDR3 sequences listed, 25% to 35% are singletons. As regards this clonotype: Its antigen is undetermined.

CDR3 length equals 14 residues. Deletions cut 7 bases from V and 3 bases from J, with 16 bases between. The germline CDR1 and CDR2 sequences are SQVTM and ANQGSEA. This sequence was found in a man aged 18-30 years who had mild COVID-19 (a few samples of this study predate the infection). Cell type and time point are not known. The sequenced sample consisted of PBMCs or a T cell subset sorted from them (not recorded which). The rearrangement uses TRBV29-1 and TRBJ2-1; D assignment may be TRBD1 or TRBD2 (5 bases each). The CDR3 protein is CSAEGPGNYNEQFF. CDR3 nucleotide sequence: TGCAGCGCTGAGGGGCCCGGGAACTACAATGAGCAGTTCTTC.